The entry below describes one T cell receptor beta chain. Its antigen remains unidentified. Base qualities were left out, and no much larger clone turns up one base away. This sample is drawn from a study of somatic mutations in cytotoxic T cells in rheumatoid arthritis (dated by TCRdb to about 2017). The study in broad terms: Sorted V beta1+ cells also underwent TCRB sequencing, and some V beta antibody-stained T-cell populations were flow-sorted at nearly 100% purity on a FACSAria II or Sony SH800. The study asked whether expanded CD8+ T-cell clones in newly diagnosed, untreated rheumatoid arthritis carry somatic mutations, and used TCRB deep sequencing to characterize clonality. TCRB deep sequencing covered some 60 patients with rheumatoid arthritis along with 15 to 25 healthy controls. Patient and control groups had essentially identical median ages. Summary of the overall study and its limitations: In about an eighth of the roughly 60 patients, more than 20% of CD8+ cells belonged to the largest CD8+ clone, while several identical CD8+ TCRB sequences were shared between blood and synovial fluid. CD8+ T-cell clonality in rheumatoid arthritis patients was not significantly different from that in age-matched healthy controls. In patients, CD8+ clonality rose with age (Spearman r ~ 0.53), which was not the case in healthy controls. The antigen targets of the expanded CD8+ clones were unknown, and absence from virus-specific databases did not rule out viral specificity.

With a median age of 56 years (range about 20-80) and approximately 50% female, the healthy controls consisted of 15 to 25 blood donors whose buffy coats were used. Positive magnetic bead selection on an AutoMACS was used to isolate CD4+ and CD8+ cells, with flow cytometry used to check purity. Isolation of peripheral blood mononuclear cells was done through Ficoll-Paque PLUS density gradient separation. DNA from CD4-enriched, CD8-enriched or PBMC samples was extracted using Nucleospin Tissue or Tissue XS kits and then quantified on a Qubit 2.0 fluorometer. TCRB CDR3 sequencing used the immunoSEQ assay on genomic DNA. The authors' pipeline ran thus. Analyses were restricted to productive TCRB rearrangements. Clonality was expressed as a Shannon entropy-based productive clonality index, with each clone defined by a unique TCRB CDR3 sequence. Repertoire overlap for a pair of samples was computed from each clone's template counts relative to total templates per sample. V-gene usage measured by flow cytometry correlated with TCRB sequencing V-gene usage, with a Spearman r of approximately 0.6. TCRdb holds this immuneACCESS table with in-frame rearrangements only. Some clones are missing; in checked studies, unresolved V genes explain under half, and the rest has no known cause. V, J and clone size reflect that table, while D and trimming were determined from the DNA. The sample records tens of thousands of clones, less than 85% of which are singletons. Clones ranked in the top ten supply 3.2% of the sample.

The sequencing input was CD8+ T cells sorted from blood. This sequence originates from a man aged 35 to 55 in good health.

Here the CDR3 is given as CASSGTTVSSYEQYF. The DNA is TGTGCCAGCAGCGGAACGACGGTGAGCTCCTACGAGCAGTACTTC. Recombination connected TRBV7-6 to TRBJ2-7, with no confident D gene call. V loses 5 bases, J loses 0 bases, and the germline ends lie 14 bases apart. Per the germline V gene, SGHVS is the CDR1 and FNYEAQ is the CDR2. The CDR3 measures 15 amino acids from cysteine to phenylalanine. Kept here is only the CDR3 DNA, which spans 45 bases and is read in frame from base 1.